Shown below are 13 T cell receptor beta chains from a single sample sequenced in a study of T cells after somatic rescue of genetic block. The data were produced by immunoSEQ multiplex PCR, yet TCRdb's version contains in-frame clones alone and is incomplete. The table includes tens of thousands of clones, approximately 96% detected once. Source material: peripheral blood mononuclear cells (PBMCs). The receptors were gathered from a child in the first two years of life.

The rearrangement links TRBV19 to TRBJ1-1, with 7 bases identical to TRBD1. The CDR3 is 13 amino acids. The junction had 13 bases not matched to a gene; V was cut back by 7 bases and J by 11 bases. CDR1 is LNHDA, CDR2 SQIVND, per germline (reference sequence). The CDR3 protein is CASNPWSGQRAFF. DNA for the CDR3: TGTGCCAGTAACCCGTGGTCGGGACAGCGGGCTTTCTTT. Variable domain in full (rest from reference TRBV19 and TRBJ1-1): DGGITQSPKYLFRKEGQNVTLSCEQNLNHDAMYWYRQDPGQGLRLIYYSQIVNDFQKGDIAEGYSVSREKKESFPLTVTSAQKNPTAFYLCASNPWSGQRAFFGQGTRLTVV.

As for this clone: Mismatch with germline at one junction end may stem from a read error. The J gene is TRBJ2-7, the V gene TRBV10-3; the D is unclear. This CDR3 region has 13 residues. Germline values: CDR1 ENHRY, CDR2 SYGVKD. As DNA, the CDR3 is TGTGCCATCAGTAAGGGCTACTCCTGCGAGCAGTACTTC. Translation gives CAISKGYSCEQYF.

The rearrangement uses TRBV27 and TRBJ2-1; 10 bases are a match to TRBD2. Looked up from germline, CDR1 is MNHEY and CDR2 is SMNVEV (reference sequence). J lost 1 base, V lost 8 bases, and 5 bases had no gene match. The length of the CDR3 is 15 residues. The CDR3 spells CASSSGRRSYNEQFF. Here the CDR3 DNA reads TGTGCCAGCTCTAGCGGGAGAAGGTCCTACAATGAGCAGTTCTTC.

V usage is TRBV25-1 and J usage is TRBJ1-4, with 8 nucleotides matching TRBD1. Losses at the gene ends were 6 bases for V and 7 bases for J; bases not matched to a gene: 4. The CDR3 has 13 residues. Germline CDR1 is MGHDK and CDR2 is SYGVNS. The CDR3 DNA reads as TGTGCCAGCAGCAGGGGGCTAGGTGAAAAACTGTTTTTT. Translation gives CASSRGLGEKLFF. The full variable domain, its missing parts supplied by reference TRBV25-1 and TRBJ1-4, is EADIYQTPRYLVIGTGKKITLECSQTMGHDKMYWYQQDPGMELHLIHYSYGVNSTEKGDLSSESTVSRIRTEHFPLTLESARPSHTSQYLCASSRGLGEKLFFGSGTQLSVL.

As concerns this clone: The sample carries other DNA sequences with the same CDR3. The chain has TRBV18 and TRBJ1-5, with D hard to call. The CDR3 length is 13 residues. The germline V and J ends were trimmed by 3 bases and 1 base, with 4 bases remaining between them. Per the germline V gene, CDR1 is KGHSH and CDR2 is LQKENI. The CDR3 bases are TGTGCCAGCTCACCGGACAGCAATCAGCCCCAGCATTTT. As protein: CASSPDSNQPQHF.

V gene TRBV4-1 combines with J gene TRBJ1-1; the D is unclear. Germline V gene lookup returns CDR1 MGHRA and CDR2 YSYEKL. This CDR3 is 11 amino acids long. Trimming removed 3 bases at V and 2 bases at J, with 1 base between. The CDR3 DNA is TGCGCCAGCAGCCACAACACTGAAGCTTTCTTT. Its translation: CASSHNTEAFF.

The rearrangement links TRBV7-2 to TRBJ2-2, with TRBD2 as a possible D gene (5 bases). With 1 base removed from V and 7 bases from J, the gap between germline ends came to 13 bases. CDR1 SGHTA and CDR2 FQGNSA come from the germline V gene. This CDR3 has 15 residues. The CDR3 sequence: CASSLVITGNGELFF. CDR3 nucleotides: TGTGCCAGCAGCTTAGTTATAACGGGGAACGGGGAGCTGTTTTTT.

This chain joins TRBV19 and TRBJ1-3, with a weak D call TRBD1 (5 bases). Per the germline V gene, CDR1 is LNHDA and CDR2 is SQIVND (reference sequence). The V end was cut by 6 bases, the J end by 0 bases, with 6 bases between. The CDR3 runs 13 residues. The CDR3 DNA reads as TGTGCCAGTAGGGACAACTCTGGAAACACCATATATTTT. This sequence encodes CASRDNSGNTIYF.

The rearrangement joins TRBV7-2 to TRBJ1-4, with D perhaps TRBD1 (6 bases). The CDR3 is made up of 14 amino acids. From germline, CDR1 is SGHTA and CDR2 FQGNSA. Trimming shortened V by 3 bases and J by 2 bases, and 7 bases separated the two germline ends. The CDR3 coding sequence is TGTGCCAGCAGCTTGGGGGGCACTAATGAAAAACTGTTTTTT. It codes for CASSLGGTNEKLFF.

The rearrangement joins TRBV5-1 to TRBJ2-7; TRBD2 matches 7 bases. The germline gives CDR1 SGHRS, CDR2 YFSETQ. V dropped 0 bases and J dropped 2; count of bases not matched to a gene: 5. The CDR3 runs 15 residues. Here the CDR3 DNA reads TGCGCCAGCAGCTTGGGAGCGGGACGTACCTACGAGCAGTACTTC. Protein: CASSLGAGRTYEQYF. Drawing the rest from reference TRBV5-1 and TRBJ2-7, the complete variable domain is KAGVTQTPRYLIKTRGQQVTLSCSPISGHRSVSWYQQTPGQGLQFLFEYFSETQRNKGNFPGRFSGRQFSNSRSEMNVSTLELGDSALYLCASSLGAGRTYEQYFGPGTRLTVT.

The count of this clone is one. The chain employs TRBV30 and TRBJ2-3; D possibly corresponds to TRBD2 (5 bases). The V end lost 0 bases, the J end lost 3 bases, and 7 bases lay between the germline ends. Germline V gene lookup returns CDR1 GTSNPN and CDR2 SVGIG (reference sequence). There are 13 residues in the CDR3. The CDR3 nucleotides are TGTGCCTGGAGTGTAACGGGAACAGATACGCAGTATTTT. It is translated as CAWSVTGTDTQYF.

V gene TRBV7-2 combines with J gene TRBJ2-7, with TRBD2 matching over 7 bases. The trim removed 5 bases at V and 3 bases at J, leaving 10 bases unmatched. The CDR3 consists of 15 residues. The germline V gene has CDR1 SGHTA and CDR2 FQGNSA. This CDR3 reads CASSPGGSGRYEQYF. In DNA form, the CDR3 reads TGTGCCAGCAGCCCGGGAGGTAGCGGACGCTACGAGCAGTACTTC. The variable domain in full, completed from reference TRBV7-2 and TRBJ2-7, reads GAGVSQSPSNKVTEKGKDVELRCDPISGHTALYWYRQSLGQGLEFLIYFQGNSAPDKSGLPSDRFSAERTGGSVSTLTIQRTQQEDSAVYLCASSPGGSGRYEQYFGPGTRLTVT.

Remarks on this clone: At one end the junction does not follow the germline gene, possibly because of a read error. The gene calls are TRBV29-1 and TRBJ1-2; D is perhaps TRBD1 (5 bases). This CDR3 is 12 amino acids long. From germline, CDR1 is SQVTM and CDR2 ANQGSEA. CDR3 in DNA: TGCACCGTTAGGGGAGCGGCTCTAGGCTACACCTTC. It encodes CTVRGAALGYTF. The whole variable domain, filled in from reference TRBV29-1 and TRBJ1-2, reads SAVISQKPSRDICQRGTSLTIQCQVDSQVTMMFWYRQQPGQSLTLIATANQGSEATYESGFVIDKFPISRPNLTFSTLTVSNMSPEDSSIYLCTVRGAALGYTFGSGTRLTVV.